This TCR beta chain comes out of a study of PD-1 blockade in classical Hodgkin lymphoma. Study-wide results and caveats: Prior therapy or disease activity may underlie the repertoire differences, whose causes remain undefined. According to reports, newly diagnosed patients had lower baseline TCR diversity than healthy donors, and relapsed/refractory patients had lower baseline TCR diversity still.

The assay was immunoSEQ multiplex PCR, and TCRdb's table has in-frame clones only and misses some. Of roughly 31,000 clones in the sample, approximately 88% were seen once. Deletions cut 2 bases from V and 1 base from J, with 5 bases between. CDR1 is SGHNT and CDR2 is YENEEA in the germline V gene. CDR3 length: 13 amino acids. Remarks on this clone: Antigen: not known.

Time point described: newly diagnosed, previously untreated cHL patient sample. Out of thawed PBMCs, magnetic negative selection purified CD4+ T cells. What served as comparison were PBMCs in newly diagnosed, untreated classical Hodgkin lymphoma. This TCR derives from a human donor with classical Hodgkin lymphoma. Material for sequencing was CD4+ T cells from blood. V gene TRBV11-3 combines with J gene TRBJ1-1; D unclear. The CDR3 here is CASSLSGNTEAFF. The DNA for the CDR3 is TGTGCCAGCAGCTTATCCGGGAACACTGAAGCTTTCTTT.